This T cell receptor (beta chain) was recovered during a study of T cell clonality in common variable immunodeficiency. Points from the study as a whole: Compared with healthy controls, CVID subjects showed increased TCRbeta clonality, mostly in about a third. Fewer deletions and N-nucleotide insertions were reportedly seen in common variable immunodeficiency TCR beta sequences.

Produced via immunoSEQ multiplex PCR; TCRdb's table is partial and in-frame only. In total the sample includes roughly 39,000 clones, none of them seen once. Details on this clone: Antigen specificity is unknown. With the read ending 3 residues before the CDR3 end, the germline J gene is used to fill in that end.

The CVID group had about 15 females and 30 or so males, mean age 40. CVID subjects were neither ill nor on immunomodulatory or immunosuppressive medication at sampling. Germline CDR1 is GTSNPN and CDR2 is SVGIG (reference sequence). Trimming cost V 2 bases and J 4 bases; bases outside gene matches: 8. The CDR3 runs to 16 residues. Sample: peripheral blood mononuclear cells. The sequence was collected from a human donor with common variable immunodeficiency. J is TRBJ1-4 and V is TRBV30; 9 nucleotides agree with TRBD1. The CDR3 bases that were read are TGTGCCTGGAGTCCCCAGGACAGGGGTAGTAATGAAAAA. The encoded protein is CAWSPQDRGSNEK. The CDR3 in its entirety is CAWSPQDRGSNEKLFF.